The next 5 T cell receptor beta chains were all read from a single sample in a study of T cell changes during pregnancy in multiple sclerosis. Method: immunoSEQ multiplex PCR; TCRdb's copy keeps in-frame clones and lacks some. The data contain tens of thousands of clones, approximately 91% of them seen just once; the ten biggest clones take up 3.5% to 4.5%. The sequenced sample was peripheral blood, obtained in the second trimester of pregnancy. These receptors were collected from a female donor in good health, enrolled as a control in a pregnancy study.

The table lists this clone with a count of one. V usage is TRBV7-2 and J usage is TRBJ2-7; 8 bases match TRBD2. V gave up 5 bases and J gave up 6 bases; unmatched junction bases: 0. Germline-derived CDR1 and CDR2 are SGHTA and FQGNSA. This CDR3 region has 11 residues. The CDR3 DNA reads TGTGCCAGCAGCCGGGGGGGCGAGCAGTACTTC. Encoded protein: CASSRGGEQYF.

The chain is built from TRBV5-1 and TRBJ2-3; TRBD2 agrees at 14 bases. Germline-derived CDR1 and CDR2 are SGHRS and YFSETQ. V shed 1 base and J 1 base; nucleotides not matched to a gene: 5. The length of the CDR3 is 18 residues. CDR3 sequence: CASSLFLGLAGGTDTQYF. The CDR3 DNA reads as TGCGCCAGCAGCTTGTTCCTGGGACTAGCGGGAGGCACAGATACGCAGTATTTT. The full variable domain, with the rest looked up from reference TRBV5-1 and TRBJ2-3, is KAGVTQTPRYLIKTRGQQVTLSCSPISGHRSVSWYQQTPGQGLQFLFEYFSETQRNKGNFPGRFSGRQFSNSRSEMNVSTLELGDSALYLCASSLFLGLAGGTDTQYFGPGTRLTVL.

This rearrangement joins TRBV5-1 to TRBJ1-2, with a possible D match to TRBD1 (6 bases). CDR3 length: 16 residues. The V end was cut by 0 bases, the J end by 1 base, with 13 bases between. Germline V gives CDR1 SGHRS, CDR2 YFSETQ. Here the CDR3 reads CASSLVGQGNNYGYTF. The CDR3 DNA reads as TGCGCCAGCAGCTTGGTTGGGCAGGGGAATAACTATGGCTACACCTTC.

This clone was detected once. The CDR3 sequence is CASSLGLATVEAYEQYF. CDR3 sequence (DNA): TGTGCCAGCAGCTTGGGACTAGCTACTGTGGAAGCCTACGAGCAGTACTTC. This sequence joins TRBV7-6 and TRBJ2-7; 9 nucleotides agree with TRBD2. The CDR3 is 17 amino acids. Germline loops: CDR1 SGHVS, CDR2 FNYEAQ. Trimming removed 3 bases from V and 2 bases from J; junction bases left unmatched: 11. The full variable domain, its missing parts supplied by reference TRBV7-6 and TRBJ2-7, is GAGVSQSPRYKVTKRGQDVALRCDPISGHVSLYWYRQALGQGPEFLTYFNYEAQQDKSGLPNDRFSAERPEGSISTLTIQRTEQRDSAMYRCASSLGLATVEAYEQYFGPGTRLTVT.

V and J are TRBV2 and TRBJ1-1, with 11 bases lining up with TRBD1. The CDR3 contains 14 residues. Germline V gene lookup returns CDR1 SNHLY and CDR2 FYNNEI. Trimming took 6 bases from V and 11 from J; bases not matched to a gene: 11. The CDR3 region is CASRTGQGAGPAFF. In DNA form, the CDR3 reads TGTGCCAGCAGGACCGGACAGGGGGCTGGGCCTGCTTTCTTT. The full variable domain, its missing parts supplied by reference TRBV2 and TRBJ1-1, is EPEVTQTPSHQVTQMGQEVILRCVPISNHLYFYWYRQILGQKVEFLVSFYNNEISEKSEIFDDQFSVERPDGSNFTLKIRSTKLEDSAMYFCASRTGQGAGPAFFGQGTRLTVV.